This T cell receptor beta chain was identified in a study of control samples from healthy donors and cancer patients. CDR1 is LGHDT, CDR2 YNNKEL, per germline (reference sequence). The CDR3 consists of 13 residues. Trimming removed 2 bases from V and 4 bases from J, with 9 bases in between. Assay: immunoSEQ multiplex PCR; the TCRdb copy retains only in-frame clones and omits some. In the table there are 160,000 or so clones, roughly 95% of which are singletons. This sequence joins TRBV3-1 (or the pseudogene TRBV3-2) and TRBJ2-7; D perhaps matches TRBD1 (5 bases). Sequenced: blood. This TCR was sampled from a woman aged 30 to 39 in good health. As DNA, the CDR3 is TGTGCCAGCAGCCAACCTGGACATTACGAGCAGTACTTC. As protein: CASSQPGHYEQYF.